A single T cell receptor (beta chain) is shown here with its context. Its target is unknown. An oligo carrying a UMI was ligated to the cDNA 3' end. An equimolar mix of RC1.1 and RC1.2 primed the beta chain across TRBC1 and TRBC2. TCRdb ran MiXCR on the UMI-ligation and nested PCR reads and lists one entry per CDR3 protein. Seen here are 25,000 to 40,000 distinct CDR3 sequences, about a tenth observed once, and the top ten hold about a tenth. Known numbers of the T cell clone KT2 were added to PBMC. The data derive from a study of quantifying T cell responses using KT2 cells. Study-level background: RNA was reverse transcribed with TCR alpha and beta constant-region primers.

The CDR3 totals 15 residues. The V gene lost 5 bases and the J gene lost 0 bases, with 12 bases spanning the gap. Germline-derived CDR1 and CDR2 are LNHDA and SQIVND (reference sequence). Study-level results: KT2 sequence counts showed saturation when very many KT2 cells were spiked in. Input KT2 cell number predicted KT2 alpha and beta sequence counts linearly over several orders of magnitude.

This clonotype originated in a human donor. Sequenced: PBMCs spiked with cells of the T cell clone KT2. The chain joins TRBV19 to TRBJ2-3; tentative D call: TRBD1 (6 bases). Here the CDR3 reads CASSSRGFSTDTQYF. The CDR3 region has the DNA TGTGCCAGTAGTTCCAGGGGATTCAGCACAGATACGCAGTATTTT.